This T cell receptor beta chain was sequenced during a study of cytomegalovirus exposure and HLA in healthy donors. Study results and caveats: As was reported, the classifier diagnosed cytomegalovirus status with high specificity and sensitivity.

This table comes from immunoSEQ multiplex PCR, and its TCRdb copy is limited to in-frame clones, with some not included. The table includes a few hundred thousand clones, 90% to 95% detected once. With respect to this clone: The antigen is undetermined.

The CDR3 sequence is 15 residues long. The V gene end was trimmed by 0 bases and the J gene end by 0 bases; junction bases not matched to a gene: 3. Per germline, CDR1 SGDLS and CDR2 YYNGEE. The source of this sequence is a woman in her late teens or twenties in good health and CMV-seronegative. The sample comprised PBMCs. The chain combines TRBV9 with TRBJ2-7; 7 bases match TRBD2. The CDR3 here is CASSVDGGNSYEQYF. CDR3 nucleotides: TGTGCCAGCAGCGTAGACGGGGGGAACTCCTACGAGCAGTACTTC.